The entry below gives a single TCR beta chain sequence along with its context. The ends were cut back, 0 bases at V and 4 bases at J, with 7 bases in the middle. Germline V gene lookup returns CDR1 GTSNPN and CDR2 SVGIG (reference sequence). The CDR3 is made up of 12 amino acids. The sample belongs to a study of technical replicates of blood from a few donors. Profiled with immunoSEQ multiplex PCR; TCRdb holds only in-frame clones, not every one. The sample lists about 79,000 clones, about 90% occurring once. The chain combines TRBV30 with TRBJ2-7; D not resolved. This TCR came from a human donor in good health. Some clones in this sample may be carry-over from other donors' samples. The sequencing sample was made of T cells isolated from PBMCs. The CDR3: CAWSVSEYEQYF. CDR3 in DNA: TGTGCCTGGAGTGTCTCAGAATACGAGCAGTACTTC.